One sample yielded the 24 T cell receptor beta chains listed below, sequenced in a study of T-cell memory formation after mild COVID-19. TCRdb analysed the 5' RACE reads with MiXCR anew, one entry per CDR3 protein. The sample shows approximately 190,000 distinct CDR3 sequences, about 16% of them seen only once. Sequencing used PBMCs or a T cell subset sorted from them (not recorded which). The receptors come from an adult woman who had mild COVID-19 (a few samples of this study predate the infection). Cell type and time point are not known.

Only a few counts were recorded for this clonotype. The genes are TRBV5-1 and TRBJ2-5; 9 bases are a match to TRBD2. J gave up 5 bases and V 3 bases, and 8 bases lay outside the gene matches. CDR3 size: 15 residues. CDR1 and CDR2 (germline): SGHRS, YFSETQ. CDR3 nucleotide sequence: TGCGCCAGCAGCTCCACCTCTGGACTAGCGGAGACCCAGTACTTC. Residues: CASSSTSGLAETQYF.

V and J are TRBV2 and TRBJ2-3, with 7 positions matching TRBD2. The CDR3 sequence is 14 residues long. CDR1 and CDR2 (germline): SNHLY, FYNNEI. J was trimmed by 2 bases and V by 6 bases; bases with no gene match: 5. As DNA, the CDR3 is TGTGCCAGCAGGGGGGACTACCTCACAGATACGCAGTATTTT. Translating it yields CASRGDYLTDTQYF.

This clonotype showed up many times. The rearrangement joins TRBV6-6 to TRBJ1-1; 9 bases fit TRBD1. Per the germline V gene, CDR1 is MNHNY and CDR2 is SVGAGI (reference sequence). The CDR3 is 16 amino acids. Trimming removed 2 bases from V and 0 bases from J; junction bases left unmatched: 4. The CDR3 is CASSYPDRGLNTEAFF. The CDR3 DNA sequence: TGTGCCAGCAGTTACCCGGACAGGGGTCTGAACACTGAAGCTTTCTTT.

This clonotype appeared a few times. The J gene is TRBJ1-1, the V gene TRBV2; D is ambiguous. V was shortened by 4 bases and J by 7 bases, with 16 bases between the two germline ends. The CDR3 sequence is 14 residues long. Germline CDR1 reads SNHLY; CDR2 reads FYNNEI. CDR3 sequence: CASSGEARPIEAFF. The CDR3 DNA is TGTGCCAGCAGTGGGGAAGCACGACCAATTGAAGCTTTCTTT.

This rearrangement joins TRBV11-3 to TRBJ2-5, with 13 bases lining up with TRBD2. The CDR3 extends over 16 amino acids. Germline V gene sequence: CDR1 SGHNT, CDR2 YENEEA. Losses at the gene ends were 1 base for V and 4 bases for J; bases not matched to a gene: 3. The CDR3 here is CASSLVGLAGRETQYF. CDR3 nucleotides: TGTGCCAGCAGCTTAGTGGGACTAGCGGGACGAGAGACCCAGTACTTC.

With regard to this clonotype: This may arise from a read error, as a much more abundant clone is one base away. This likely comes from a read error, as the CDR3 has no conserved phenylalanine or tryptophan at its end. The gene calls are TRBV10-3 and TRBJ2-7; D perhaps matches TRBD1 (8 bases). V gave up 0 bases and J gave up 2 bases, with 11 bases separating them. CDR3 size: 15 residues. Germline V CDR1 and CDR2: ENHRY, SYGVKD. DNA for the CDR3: TGTGCCATCAGTGAGTCAGCGGGACAGGCCTACGAGCAGTACTTA. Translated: CAISESAGQAYEQYL.

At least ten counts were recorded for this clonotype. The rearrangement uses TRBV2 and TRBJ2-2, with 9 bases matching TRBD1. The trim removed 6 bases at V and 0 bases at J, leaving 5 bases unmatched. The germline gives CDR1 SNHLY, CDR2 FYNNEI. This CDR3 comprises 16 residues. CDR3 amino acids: CASRPTGGANTGELFF. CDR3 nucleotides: TGTGCCAGCAGACCCACAGGGGGCGCGAACACCGGGGAGCTGTTTTTT.

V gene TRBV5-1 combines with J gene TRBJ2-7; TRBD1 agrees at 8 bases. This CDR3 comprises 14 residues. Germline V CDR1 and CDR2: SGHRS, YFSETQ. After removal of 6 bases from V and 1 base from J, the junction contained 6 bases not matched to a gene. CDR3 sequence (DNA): TGCGCCAGCAACGCAGGGGGCGTATCCTACGAGCAGTACTTC. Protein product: CASNAGGVSYEQYF. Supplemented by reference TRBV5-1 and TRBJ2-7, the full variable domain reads KAGVTQTPRYLIKTRGQQVTLSCSPISGHRSVSWYQQTPGQGLQFLFEYFSETQRNKGNFPGRFSGRQFSNSRSEMNVSTLELGDSALYLCASNAGGVSYEQYFGPGTRLTVT.

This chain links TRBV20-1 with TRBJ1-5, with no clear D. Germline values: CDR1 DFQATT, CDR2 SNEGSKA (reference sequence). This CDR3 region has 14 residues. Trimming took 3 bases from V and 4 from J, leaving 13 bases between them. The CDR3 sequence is CSASRPGMNQPQHF. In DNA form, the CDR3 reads TGCAGTGCTAGTCGGCCGGGGATGAATCAGCCCCAGCATTTT.

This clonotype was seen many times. For the CDR3, the DNA is TGCGCCAGCAGCTTGGGCCAGGTTCAAGAGACCCAGTACTTC. Translated, it gives CASSLGQVQETQYF. The chain carries TRBV5-1 and TRBJ2-5; D is ambiguous. Germline V gene sequence: CDR1 SGHRS, CDR2 YFSETQ. V was pared by 0 bases and J by 2 bases, with 8 bases between. The CDR3 has 14 amino acids.

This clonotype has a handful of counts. The DNA for the CDR3 is TGTGCCAGCTCACAGACCGAGACCGGGGAGCTGTTTTTT. Residues: CASSQTETGELFF. J is TRBJ2-2 and V is TRBV18; the D is unclear. This CDR3 has 13 residues. V lost 4 bases, J lost 5 bases, and 8 bases lay in between. Germline lookup yields CDR1 KGHSH and CDR2 LQKENI.

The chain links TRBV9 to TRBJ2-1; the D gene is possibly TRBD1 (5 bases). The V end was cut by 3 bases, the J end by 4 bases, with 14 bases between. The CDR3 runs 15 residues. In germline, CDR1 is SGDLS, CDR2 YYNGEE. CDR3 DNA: TGTGCCAGCAGCGATCAGGGATACTGGTACAATGAGCAGTTCTTC. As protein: CASSDQGYWYNEQFF.

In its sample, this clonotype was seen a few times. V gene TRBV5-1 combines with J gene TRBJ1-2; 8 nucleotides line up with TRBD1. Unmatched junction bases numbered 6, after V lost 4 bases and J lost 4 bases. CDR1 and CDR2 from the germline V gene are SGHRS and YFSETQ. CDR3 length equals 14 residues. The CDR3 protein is CASSDGTGGYGYTF. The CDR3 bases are TGCGCCAGCAGCGACGGGACAGGAGGCTATGGCTACACCTTC.

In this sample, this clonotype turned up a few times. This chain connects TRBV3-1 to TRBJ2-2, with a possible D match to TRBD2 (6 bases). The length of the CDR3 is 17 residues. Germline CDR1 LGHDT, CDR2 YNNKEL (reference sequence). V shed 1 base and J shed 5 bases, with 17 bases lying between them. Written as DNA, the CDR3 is TGTGCCAGCAGCCAAGGTCGCCTCGCTAGCGATACCGGGGAGCTGTTTTTT. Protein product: CASSQGRLASDTGELFF. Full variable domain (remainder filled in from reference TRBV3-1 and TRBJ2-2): DTAVSQTPKYLVTQMGNDKSIKCEQNLGHDTMYWYKQDSKKFLKIMFSYNNKELIINETVPNRFSPKSPDKAHLNLHINSLELGDSAVYFCASSQGRLASDTGELFFGEGSRLTVL.

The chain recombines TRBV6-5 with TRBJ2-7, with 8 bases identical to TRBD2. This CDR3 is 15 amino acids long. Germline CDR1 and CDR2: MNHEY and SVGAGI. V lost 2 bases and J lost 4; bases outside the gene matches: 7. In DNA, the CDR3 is TGTGCCAGCAGTTACGAAGGTAGCGGGACTTACGAGCAGTACTTC. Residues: CASSYEGSGTYEQYF.

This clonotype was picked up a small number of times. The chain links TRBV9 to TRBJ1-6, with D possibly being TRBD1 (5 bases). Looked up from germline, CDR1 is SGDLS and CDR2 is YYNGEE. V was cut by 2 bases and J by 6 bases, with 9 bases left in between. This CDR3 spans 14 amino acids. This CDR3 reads CASSVARVNSPLHF. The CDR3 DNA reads TGTGCCAGCAGCGTCGCCAGGGTTAATTCACCCCTCCACTTT.

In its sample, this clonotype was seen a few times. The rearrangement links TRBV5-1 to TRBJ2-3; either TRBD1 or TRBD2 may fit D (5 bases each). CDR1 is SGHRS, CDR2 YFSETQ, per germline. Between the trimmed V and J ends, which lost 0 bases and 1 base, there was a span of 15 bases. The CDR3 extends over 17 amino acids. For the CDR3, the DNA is TGCGCCAGCAGCTTGGCGTCTCAGGGAGATGGCACAGATACGCAGTATTTT. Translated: CASSLASQGDGTDTQYF.

Here the CDR3 reads CASSPDSGTGSGTEAFF. CDR3 DNA: TGTGCCAGCAGCCCAGACTCCGGGACAGGGTCGGGGACTGAAGCTTTCTTT. The V call is TRBV27, the J call TRBJ1-1, with 9 positions matching TRBD1. The CDR3 runs to 17 residues. V was clipped by 6 bases and J by 5 bases; unmatched bases: 16. Germline V gene sequence: CDR1 MNHEY, CDR2 SMNVEV (reference sequence).

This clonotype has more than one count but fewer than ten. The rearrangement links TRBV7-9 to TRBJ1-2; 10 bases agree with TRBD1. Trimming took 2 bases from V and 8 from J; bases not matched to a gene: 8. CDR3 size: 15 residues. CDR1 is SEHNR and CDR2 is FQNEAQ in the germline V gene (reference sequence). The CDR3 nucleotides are TGTGCCAGCAGCTTAATACTAGGGACAGGGGAAGGCTACACCTTC. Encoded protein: CASSLILGTGEGYTF.

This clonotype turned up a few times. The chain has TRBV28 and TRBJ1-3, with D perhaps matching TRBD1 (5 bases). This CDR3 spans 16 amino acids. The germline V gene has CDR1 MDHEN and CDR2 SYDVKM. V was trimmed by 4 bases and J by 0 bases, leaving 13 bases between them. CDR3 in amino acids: CASSSAGGNSGNTIYF. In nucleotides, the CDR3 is TGTGCCAGCAGTTCAGCCGGGGGGAACTCTGGAAACACCATATATTTT.

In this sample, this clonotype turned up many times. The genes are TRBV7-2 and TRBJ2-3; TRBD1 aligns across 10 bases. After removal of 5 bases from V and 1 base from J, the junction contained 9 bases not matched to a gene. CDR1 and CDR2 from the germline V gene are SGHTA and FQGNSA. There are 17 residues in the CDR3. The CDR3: CASSVKTGGGRTDTQYF. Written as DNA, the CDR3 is TGTGCCAGCAGCGTAAAGACAGGGGGCGGCCGCACAGATACGCAGTATTTT.

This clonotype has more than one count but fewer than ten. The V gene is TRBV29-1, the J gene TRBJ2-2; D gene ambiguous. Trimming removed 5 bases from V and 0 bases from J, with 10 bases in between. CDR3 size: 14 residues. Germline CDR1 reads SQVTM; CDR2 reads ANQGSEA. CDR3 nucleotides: TGCAGCGTTTCCGCGGTAGCGAACACCGGGGAGCTGTTTTTT. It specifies CSVSAVANTGELFF.

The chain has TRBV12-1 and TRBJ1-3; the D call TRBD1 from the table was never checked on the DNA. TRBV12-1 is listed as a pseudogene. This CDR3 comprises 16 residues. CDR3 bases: TGTGCCAGCTCACCTCGACAGGGTAGGAGTGTGAACACCATATATTTT. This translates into CASSPRQGRSVNTIYF.

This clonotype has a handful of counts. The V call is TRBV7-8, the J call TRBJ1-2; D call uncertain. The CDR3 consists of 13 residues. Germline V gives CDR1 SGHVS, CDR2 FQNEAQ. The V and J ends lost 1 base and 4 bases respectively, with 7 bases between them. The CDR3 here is CASSLDSTYGYTF. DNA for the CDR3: TGTGCCAGCAGCTTAGACAGCACCTATGGCTACACCTTC.